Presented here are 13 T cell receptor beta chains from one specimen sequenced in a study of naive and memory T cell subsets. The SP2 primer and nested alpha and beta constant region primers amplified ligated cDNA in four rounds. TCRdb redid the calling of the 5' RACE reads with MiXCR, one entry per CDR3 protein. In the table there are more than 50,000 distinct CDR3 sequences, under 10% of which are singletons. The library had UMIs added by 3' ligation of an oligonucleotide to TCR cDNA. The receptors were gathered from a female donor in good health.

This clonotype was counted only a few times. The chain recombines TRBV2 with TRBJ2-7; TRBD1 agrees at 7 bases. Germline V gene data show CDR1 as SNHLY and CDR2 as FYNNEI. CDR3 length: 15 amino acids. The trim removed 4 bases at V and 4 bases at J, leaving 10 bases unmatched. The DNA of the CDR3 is TGTGCCAGCAGTGTGGGCCCAGGGGGTCAATACGAGCAGTACTTC. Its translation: CASSVGPGGQYEQYF.

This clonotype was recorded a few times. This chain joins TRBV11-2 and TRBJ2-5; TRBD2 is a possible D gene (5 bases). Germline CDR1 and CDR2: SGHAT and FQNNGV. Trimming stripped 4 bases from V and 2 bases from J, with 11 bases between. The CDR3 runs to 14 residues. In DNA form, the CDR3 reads TGTGCCAGCAGCTATTTTTCGGGGCAAGAGACCCAGTACTTC. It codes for CASSYFSGQETQYF.

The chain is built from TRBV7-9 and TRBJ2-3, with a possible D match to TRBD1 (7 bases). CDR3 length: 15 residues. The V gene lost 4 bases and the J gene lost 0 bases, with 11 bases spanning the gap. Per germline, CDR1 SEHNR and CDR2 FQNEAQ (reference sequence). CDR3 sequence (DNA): TGTGCCAGCAGCTGGAGGGGACAGAGCACAGATACGCAGTATTTT. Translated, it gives CASSWRGQSTDTQYF.

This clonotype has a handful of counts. CDR3: CASAQRAGELFF. CDR3 nucleotide sequence: TGTGCCAGCGCACAGAGGGCCGGGGAGCTGTTTTTT. The chain recombines TRBV9 with TRBJ2-2, with a weak D call TRBD2 (5 bases). Looked up from germline, CDR1 is SGDLS and CDR2 is YYNGEE. CDR3 size: 12 residues. V gave up 7 bases and J gave up 6 bases, with 10 bases separating them.

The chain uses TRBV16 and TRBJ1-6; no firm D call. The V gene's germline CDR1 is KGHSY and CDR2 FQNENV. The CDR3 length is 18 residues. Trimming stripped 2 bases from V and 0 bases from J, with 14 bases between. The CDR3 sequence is CASSQIRPGSSYNSPLHF. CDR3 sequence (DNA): TGTGCCAGCAGCCAAATTAGACCTGGGAGCTCCTATAATTCACCCCTCCACTTT.

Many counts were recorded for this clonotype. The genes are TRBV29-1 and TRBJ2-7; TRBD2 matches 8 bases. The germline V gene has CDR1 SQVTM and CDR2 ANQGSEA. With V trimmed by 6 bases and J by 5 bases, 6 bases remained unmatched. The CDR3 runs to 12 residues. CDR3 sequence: CSVGGGLDEQYF. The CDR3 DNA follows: TGCAGCGTGGGCGGGGGGCTCGACGAGCAGTACTTC.

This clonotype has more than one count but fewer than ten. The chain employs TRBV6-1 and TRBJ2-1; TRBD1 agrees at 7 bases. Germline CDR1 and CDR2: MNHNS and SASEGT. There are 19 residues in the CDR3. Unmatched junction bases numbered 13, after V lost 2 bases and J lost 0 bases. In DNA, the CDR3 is TGTGCCAGCAGTGAATACGAAACAGGGGTAGGGTTCTCCTACAATGAGCAGTTCTTC. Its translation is CASSEYETGVGFSYNEQFF.

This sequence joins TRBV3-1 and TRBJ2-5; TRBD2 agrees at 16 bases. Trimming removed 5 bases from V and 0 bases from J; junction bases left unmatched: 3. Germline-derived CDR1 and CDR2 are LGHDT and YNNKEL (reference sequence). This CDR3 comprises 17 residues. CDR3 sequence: CASSLGLAGGNQETQYF. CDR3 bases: TGTGCCAGCAGCTTGGGACTAGCGGGAGGGAACCAAGAGACCCAGTACTTC.

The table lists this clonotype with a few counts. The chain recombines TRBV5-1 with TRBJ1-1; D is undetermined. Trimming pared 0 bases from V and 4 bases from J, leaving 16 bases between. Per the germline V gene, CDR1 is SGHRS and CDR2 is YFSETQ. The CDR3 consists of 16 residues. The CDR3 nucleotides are TGCGCCAGCAGCTTGGGGTCTATAACGGTCGGCACTGAAGCTTTCTTT. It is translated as CASSLGSITVGTEAFF.

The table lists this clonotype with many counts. This CDR3 reads CSASPGGSSYNEQFF. CDR3 in DNA: TGCAGTGCTAGTCCCGGGGGCAGCTCCTACAATGAGCAGTTCTTC. The chain couples TRBV20-1 to TRBJ2-1; D possibly matches TRBD1 or TRBD2 (6 bases each). The ends were cut back, 3 bases at V and 0 bases at J, with 12 bases in the middle. In germline, CDR1 is DFQATT, CDR2 SNEGSKA (reference sequence). The CDR3 extends over 15 amino acids.

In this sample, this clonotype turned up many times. The CDR3 DNA sequence: TGTGCCAGCCTGGGACCGCTTAGCGGCTCCTACAATGAGCAGTTCTTC. Amino acids: CASLGPLSGSYNEQFF. The chain has TRBV13 and TRBJ2-1, with a tentative D call TRBD2 (6 bases). The CDR3 spans 16 residues. Germline CDR1 and CDR2: PRHDT and FYEKMQ (reference sequence). Trimming shortened V by 8 bases and J by 0 bases, and 17 bases separated the two germline ends.

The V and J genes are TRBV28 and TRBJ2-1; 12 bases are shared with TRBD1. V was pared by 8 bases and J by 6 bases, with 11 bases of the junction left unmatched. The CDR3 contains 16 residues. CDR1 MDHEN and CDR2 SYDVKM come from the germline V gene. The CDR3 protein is CASFPSGTGGFNEQFF. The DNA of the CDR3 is TGTGCCAGCTTCCCATCCGGGACAGGGGGCTTCAATGAGCAGTTCTTC.

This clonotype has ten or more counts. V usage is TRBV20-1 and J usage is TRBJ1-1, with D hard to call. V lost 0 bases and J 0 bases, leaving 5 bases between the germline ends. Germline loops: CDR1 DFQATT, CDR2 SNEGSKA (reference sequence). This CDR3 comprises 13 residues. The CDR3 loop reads CSARDPMNTEAFF. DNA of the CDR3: TGCAGTGCTAGAGATCCGATGAACACTGAAGCTTTCTTT.